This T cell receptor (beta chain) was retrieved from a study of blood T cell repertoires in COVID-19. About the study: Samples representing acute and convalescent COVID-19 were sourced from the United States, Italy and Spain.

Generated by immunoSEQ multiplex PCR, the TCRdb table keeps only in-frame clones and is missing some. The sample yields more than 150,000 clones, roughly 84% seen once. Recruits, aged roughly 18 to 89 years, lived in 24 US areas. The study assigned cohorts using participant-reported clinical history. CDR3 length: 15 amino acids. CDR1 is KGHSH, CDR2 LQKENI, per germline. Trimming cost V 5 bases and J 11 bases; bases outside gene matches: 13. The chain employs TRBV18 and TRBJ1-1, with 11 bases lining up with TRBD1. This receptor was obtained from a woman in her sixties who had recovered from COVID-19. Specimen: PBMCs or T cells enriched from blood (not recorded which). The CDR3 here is CASSSGRTGGRKAFF. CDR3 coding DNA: TGTGCCAGCTCATCCGGCCGGACAGGGGGCCGGAAGGCTTTCTTT.